This T cell receptor beta chain was identified during a study of blood T cell repertoires in COVID-19. The wider study: PBMCs, B-cell-depleted T cells, or T cells provided the cDNA or gDNA that made up the material.

Germline V lookup: CDR1 LNHDA, CDR2 SQIVND (reference sequence). With 3 bases clipped from V and 3 bases from J, the junction kept 2 bases outside the gene matches. The CDR3 loop spans 14 amino acids. Original methodology: Amplification of reference gene primers was used by the study to estimate nucleated cell counts. The protocol was immunoSEQ multiplex PCR, while the TCRdb copy is restricted to in-frame clones and leaves out a portion. V and J calls and clone size are given by that table; D and trimming were obtained from the DNA. The table records 30,000 or so clones, just under 80% of them present only once.

Sequencing used peripheral blood. This chain uses TRBV19 with TRBJ2-5; 9 bases map to TRBD2. The source is a man older than 75 with acute or convalescent COVID-19. The DNA for the CDR3 is TGTGCCAGTAGTATTGTAGCGGGGGAAGAGACCCAGTACTTC. It specifies CASSIVAGEETQYF.